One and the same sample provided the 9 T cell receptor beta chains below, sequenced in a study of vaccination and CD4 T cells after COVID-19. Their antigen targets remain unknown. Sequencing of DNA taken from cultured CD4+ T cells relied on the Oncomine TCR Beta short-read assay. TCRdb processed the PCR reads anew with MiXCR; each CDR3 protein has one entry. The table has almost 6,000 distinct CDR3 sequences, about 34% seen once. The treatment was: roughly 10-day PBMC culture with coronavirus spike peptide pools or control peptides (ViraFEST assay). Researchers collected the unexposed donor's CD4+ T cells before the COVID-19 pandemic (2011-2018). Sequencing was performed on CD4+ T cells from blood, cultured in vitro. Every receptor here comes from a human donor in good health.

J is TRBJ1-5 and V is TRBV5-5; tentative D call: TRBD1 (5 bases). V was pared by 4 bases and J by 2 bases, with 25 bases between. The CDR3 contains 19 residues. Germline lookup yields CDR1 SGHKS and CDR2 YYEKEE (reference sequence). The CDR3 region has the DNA TGTGCCAGCAGCCCGTCCACCACAGGAGGGGAGTGGGGCAATCAGCCCCAGCATTTT. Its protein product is CASSPSTTGGEWGNQPQHF.

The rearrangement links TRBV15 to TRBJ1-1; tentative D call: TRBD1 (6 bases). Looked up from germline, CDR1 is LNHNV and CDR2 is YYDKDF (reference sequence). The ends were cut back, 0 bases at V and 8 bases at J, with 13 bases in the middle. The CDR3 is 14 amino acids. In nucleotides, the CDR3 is TGTGCCACCAGCAGAGAGGGGGGCCTTAGAGAAGCTTTCTTT. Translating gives CATSREGGLREAFF.

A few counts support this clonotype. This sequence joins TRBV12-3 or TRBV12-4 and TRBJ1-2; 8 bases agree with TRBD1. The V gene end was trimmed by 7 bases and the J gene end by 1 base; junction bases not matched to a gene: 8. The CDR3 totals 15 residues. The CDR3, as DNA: TGTGCCAGCACCAGAGGACAGGGACATAACTATGGCTACACCTTC. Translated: CASTRGQGHNYGYTF.

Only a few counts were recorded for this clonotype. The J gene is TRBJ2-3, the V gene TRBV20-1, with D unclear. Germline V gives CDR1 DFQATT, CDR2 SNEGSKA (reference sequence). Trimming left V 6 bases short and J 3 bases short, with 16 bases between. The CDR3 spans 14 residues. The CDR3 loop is CSAPRLGITDTQYF. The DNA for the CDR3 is TGCAGTGCCCCCCGACTGGGGATAACAGATACGCAGTATTTT.

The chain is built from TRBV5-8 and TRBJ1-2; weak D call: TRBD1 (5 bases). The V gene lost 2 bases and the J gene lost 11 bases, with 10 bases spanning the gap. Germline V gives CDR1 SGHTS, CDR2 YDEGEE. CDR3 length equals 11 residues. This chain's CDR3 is CASSFRDLYTF. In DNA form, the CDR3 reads TGTGCCAGCAGCTTCCGGGACTTATACACCTTC.

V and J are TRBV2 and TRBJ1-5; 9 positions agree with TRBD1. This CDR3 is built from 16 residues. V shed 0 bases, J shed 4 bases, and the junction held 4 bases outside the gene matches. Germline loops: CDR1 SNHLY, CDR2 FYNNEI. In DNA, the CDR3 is TGTGCCAGCAGTGAAGCGAGAGGACAGGGGAATCAGCCCCAGCATTTT. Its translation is CASSEARGQGNQPQHF.

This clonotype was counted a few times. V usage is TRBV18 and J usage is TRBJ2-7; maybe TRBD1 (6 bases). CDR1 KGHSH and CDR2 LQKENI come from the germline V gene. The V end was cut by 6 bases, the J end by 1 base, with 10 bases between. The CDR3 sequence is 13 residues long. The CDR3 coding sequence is TGTGCCAGCTCCGCAGGGGAATCCTACGAGCAGTACTTC. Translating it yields CASSAGESYEQYF.

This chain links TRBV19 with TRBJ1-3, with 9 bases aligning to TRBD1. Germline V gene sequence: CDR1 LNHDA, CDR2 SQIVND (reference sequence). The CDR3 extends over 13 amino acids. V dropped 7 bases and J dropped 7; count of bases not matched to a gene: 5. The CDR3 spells CASNKDRGNTIYF. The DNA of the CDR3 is TGTGCCAGTAACAAAGACAGGGGGAACACCATATATTTT.

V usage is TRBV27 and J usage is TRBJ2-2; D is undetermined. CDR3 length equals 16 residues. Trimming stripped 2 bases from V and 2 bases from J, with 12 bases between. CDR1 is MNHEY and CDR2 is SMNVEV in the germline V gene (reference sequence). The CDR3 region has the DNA TGTGCCAGCAGTTTAGCGGACGGCCGAAACACCGGGGAGCTGTTTTTT. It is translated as CASSLADGRNTGELFF.